This T cell receptor beta chain was sequenced for a study of blood T cell repertoires in COVID-19. Germline V gives CDR1 MNHEY, CDR2 SMNVEV (reference sequence). The CDR3 has 15 amino acids. V shed 1 base, J shed 3 bases, and the junction held 5 bases outside the gene matches. TCRdb keeps only in-frame clones here, not all; method: immunoSEQ multiplex PCR. The table has 310,000 or so clones, roughly 89% seen once. The sequenced material came from peripheral blood. The receptor's source is a young man with COVID-19, enrolled during active disease. V usage is TRBV27 and J usage is TRBJ2-7; 8 bases match TRBD1. CDR3 nucleotides: TGTGCCAGCAGTTTATTAGGGACAGGTCTCTACGAGCAGTACTTC. It encodes CASSLLGTGLYEQYF.